This T cell receptor beta chain was sequenced during a study of CXCR3-negative and CXCR3-positive naive CD8 T cells. Study context: Some 150 million TRB reads were obtained in total, which works out to about 1.5 +/- 0.3 million per library. Notes on the study in general: After cryopreservation, expression of CXCR3 was partially reduced, and most assays were run with fresh PBMCs. Both naive subsets had comparably high diversity; memory CD8+ cells much lower.

It was by 5' RACE with UMI labels that the TRB cDNA libraries were prepared. TCRdb re-analyzed the 5' RACE reads; it lists each CDR3 protein once, without DNA. This listing includes some 130,000 distinct CDR3 sequences. With respect to this clonotype: Its antigen is unidentified.

The sequence was obtained from a human donor in good health. Some clones in this sample may be carry-over from other donors' samples. The sample taken for sequencing was naive CXCR3- CD8+ T cells from blood. The sample's subset: CD45RO-CCR7+CD27+CD95- naive CD8+ T cells lacking CXCR3 (TNR3-).

The CDR3 is CASSPGTGINTEAFF. The V gene is TRBV5-1, the J gene TRBJ1-1; the D gene TCRdb calls, TRBD1, cannot be checked with no DNA. This CDR3 has 15 amino acids. Germline values: CDR1 SGHRS, CDR2 YFSETQ.